The 14 T cell receptor beta chains in this list originate from one sample, sequenced in a study of PD-1 blockade in classical Hodgkin lymphoma. This table comes from immunoSEQ multiplex PCR, and its TCRdb copy is limited to in-frame clones, with some not included. The sample has 23,000 or so clones, about 82% seen once. All patients experienced relapse after autologous stem cell transplantation, and brentuximab vedotin exposure was variable. The specimen comprised peripheral blood mononuclear cells (PBMCs), sampled before the second cycle of nivolumab. The receptors come from a human donor with classical Hodgkin lymphoma.

The chain couples TRBV21-1 to TRBJ2-7; TRBD2 is taken as the D call from the table, unchecked against the DNA. TRBV21-1 is a pseudogene segment. This CDR3 is built from 13 residues. The CDR3 DNA reads TGTGCCAGCGAAAGGGGGGGGTTTTACGAGCAGTACTTC. Its translation: CASERGGFYEQYF.

This sequence joins TRBV7-9 and TRBJ1-4; D gene ambiguous. Germline-derived CDR1 and CDR2 are SEHNR and FQNEAQ (reference sequence). This CDR3 spans 16 amino acids. Trimming cost V 5 bases and J 0 bases, with 13 bases left between them. CDR3 residues: CASSLKDVATNEKLFF. CDR3 DNA sequence: TGTGCCAGCAGCCTCAAGGACGTCGCAACTAATGAAAAACTGTTTTTT.

The chain joins TRBV6-6 to TRBJ1-1, with D perhaps TRBD1 (5 bases). Trimming left V 8 bases short and J 2 bases short, with 15 bases between. Per germline, CDR1 MNHNY and CDR2 SVGAGI (reference sequence). The CDR3 is 14 amino acids. The CDR3 nucleotides read TGTGCCAGCCCTTTAAGGCAGGGCAACACTGAAGCTTTCTTT. Its translation is CASPLRQGNTEAFF.

Worth noting for this clone: The same CDR3 can be traced to other DNA sequences in this sample. CDR3 DNA: TGTGCCAGCAGCCACACGACGGACCTTAACTATGGCTACACCTTC. Its protein is CASSHTTDLNYGYTF. This chain uses TRBV14 with TRBJ1-2; D gene unclear. V lost 3 bases to trimming and J lost 1 base, with 12 bases between them. The CDR3 length is 15 residues. The germline V gene has CDR1 SGHDN and CDR2 FVKESK.

Only one count was recorded for this clone. The J gene is TRBJ1-1, the V gene TRBV10-3; 7 bases are shared with TRBD1. Germline loops: CDR1 ENHRY, CDR2 SYGVKD. V was pared by 6 bases and J by 1 base, with 5 bases of the junction left unmatched. The CDR3 has 14 amino acids. The CDR3 DNA is TGTGCCATCAGGGGGACAGAGCGGAACACTGAAGCTTTCTTT. This codes for CAIRGTERNTEAFF.

This clone showed up just a few times. The chain has TRBV6-1 and TRBJ1-6; the D gene is possibly TRBD1 (5 bases). CDR1 is MNHNS, CDR2 SASEGT, per germline. CDR3 size: 12 residues. The V end was cut by 1 base, the J end by 14 bases, with 9 bases between. CDR3 bases: TGTGCCAGCAGTGAAGTATCAGGGACCCTCCACTTT. Translation gives CASSEVSGTLHF.

The V call is TRBV7-3, the J call TRBJ2-3; 7 bases match TRBD2. The CDR3 loop spans 13 amino acids. Per germline, CDR1 SGHTA and CDR2 FQGTGA. J was trimmed by 5 bases and V by 1 base; bases with no gene match: 0. In DNA form, the CDR3 reads TGTGCCAGCAGCTTAAGGGAGGGAGATACGCAGTATTTT. Translated, it gives CASSLREGDTQYF.

The chain recombines TRBV10-3 with TRBJ2-3; D not resolved. In germline, CDR1 is ENHRY, CDR2 SYGVKD. The CDR3 consists of 14 residues. V gave up 3 bases and J gave up 0 bases, with 7 bases separating them. The CDR3 region is CAISDGSSTDTQYF. CDR3 nucleotides: TGTGCCATCAGTGACGGTTCTAGCACAGATACGCAGTATTTT.

The chain employs TRBV11-2 and TRBJ2-7; TRBD1 agrees at 8 bases. Trimming removed 6 bases from V and 3 bases from J; junction bases left unmatched: 13. The CDR3 covers 16 residues. Per the germline V gene, CDR1 is SGHAT and CDR2 is FQNNGV. The CDR3 region has the DNA TGTGCCAGCAGGCGAAGCGGGCAGGGGGCAAACTACGAGCAGTACTTC. The encoded protein is CASRRSGQGANYEQYF.

The V call is TRBV6-1, the J call TRBJ2-6; maybe TRBD2 (5 bases). The CDR3 spans 17 residues. Germline lookup yields CDR1 MNHNS and CDR2 SASEGT. V lost 4 bases, J lost 2 bases, and 15 bases lay in between. The CDR3 sequence: CASSGGPIGTGANVLTF. The CDR3 region has the DNA TGTGCCAGCAGTGGCGGGCCTATTGGGACTGGGGCCAACGTCCTGACTTTC.

The rearrangement uses TRBV5-1 and TRBJ1-2, with TRBD1 matching over 9 bases. Trimming removed 5 bases from V and 2 bases from J; junction bases left unmatched: 4. The germline V gene encodes CDR1 SGHRS and CDR2 YFSETQ. This CDR3 is built from 14 residues. CDR3 residues: CASRGTGLNYGYTF. CDR3 in DNA: TGCGCCAGCAGGGGGACAGGGCTAAACTATGGCTACACCTTC. Drawing the rest from reference TRBV5-1 and TRBJ1-2, the complete variable domain is KAGVTQTPRYLIKTRGQQVTLSCSPISGHRSVSWYQQTPGQGLQFLFEYFSETQRNKGNFPGRFSGRQFSNSRSEMNVSTLELGDSALYLCASRGTGLNYGYTFGSGTRLTVV.

V and J are TRBV12-5 and TRBJ1-6; D gene uncertain. CDR1 and CDR2 (germline): LGHNT, FRNRAP. V dropped 5 bases and J dropped 5 bases, with 13 bases sitting between them. The CDR3 totals 15 residues. The CDR3 protein is CASGLDLNHNSPLHF. CDR3 nucleotides: TGTGCTAGTGGTCTCGACTTGAACCATAATTCACCCCTCCACTTT.

V gene TRBV6-5 combines with J gene TRBJ2-5; possible D gene TRBD1, 5 bases. Germline loops: CDR1 MNHEY, CDR2 SVGAGI. Between the trimmed V and J ends, which lost 2 bases and 2 bases, there was a span of 9 bases. The CDR3 length is 14 residues. As DNA, the CDR3 is TGTGCCAGCAGTTACGACGCAGGGCAAGAGACCCAGTACTTC. Its protein product is CASSYDAGQETQYF.

This rearrangement joins TRBV18 to TRBJ1-5; D perhaps matches TRBD1 (5 bases). CDR3 length: 13 residues. The ends were cut back, 5 bases at V and 5 bases at J, with 10 bases in the middle. Germline CDR1 is KGHSH and CDR2 is LQKENI. As DNA, the CDR3 is TGTGCCAGCTCATCGACAGTGGATCAGCCCCAGCATTTT. Translating it yields CASSSTVDQPQHF. Looking up the rest from reference TRBV18 and TRBJ1-5 gives the full variable domain: NAGVMQNPRHLVRRRGQEARLRCSPMKGHSHVYWYRQLPEEGLKFMVYLQKENIIDESGMPKERFSAEFPKEGPSILRIQQVVRGDSAAYFCASSSTVDQPQHFGDGTRLSIL.